The 29 T cell receptor beta chains below all came from one sample that was sequenced in a study of tumor-infiltrating lymphocytes in primary liver carcinoma. A constant-region primer served to make TCR beta cDNA from around 500 ng total RNA. Nested multiplex PCR, run for three rounds with slightly modified ARM-PCR, yielded TCR beta libraries. Forward primers for TRBV1-TRBV30 and a C-beta reverse primer served the first two PCR rounds, at around 9 cycles each. MiXCR, run by TCRdb on the multiplex PCR reads, gives a single entry per CDR3 protein. This sample has approximately 73,000 distinct CDR3 sequences, with roughly two thirds found just once. Without any cell sorting, about 20-31 mg of bulk tissue yielded co-extracted RNA and DNA. What was sequenced was liver tumor tissue from sampling region 4. Described subset: tumor region T4, right-lateral pole. Every receptor here comes from a middle-aged man with primary liver carcinoma and hepatitis B virus infection.

Concerning this clonotype: The junction differs from germline at one of its ends, possibly a read error. The V and J genes are TRBV11-2 and TRBJ2-5; perhaps TRBD2 as D (5 bases). This CDR3 comprises 16 residues. The germline V gene has CDR1 SGHAT and CDR2 FQNNGV. The CDR3: CVSRSLDSALQETQYF. CDR3 coding DNA: TGTGTCAGCAGGTCCCTGGACTCGGCCCTCCAAGAGACCCAGTACTTC.

This clonotype was seen a single time. The chain recombines TRBV6-5 with TRBJ2-7; 8 bases are shared with TRBD1. The junction had 10 bases not matched to a gene; V was cut back by 6 bases and J by 3 bases. Germline loops: CDR1 MNHEY, CDR2 SVGAGI. The CDR3 is made up of 15 amino acids. In DNA form, the CDR3 reads TGTGCCAGCAGGCGCGCCCGGGACAGGCACTACGAGCAGTACTTC. Translation gives CASRRARDRHYEQYF.

The chain combines TRBV6-1 with TRBJ2-6; tentative D call: TRBD1 (6 bases). The length of the CDR3 is 17 residues. The V end lost 6 bases, the J end lost 6 bases, and 21 bases lay between the germline ends. Germline V CDR1 and CDR2: MNHNS, SASEGT. CDR3 in amino acids: CASRPGLGATVANVLTF. The CDR3 DNA reads TGTGCCAGCAGACCCGGTTTGGGGGCGACTGTGGCCAACGTCCTGACTTTC.

Many counts were recorded for this clonotype. V usage is TRBV7-9 and J usage is TRBJ1-6; no firm D call. The V end was cut by 5 bases, the J end by 0 bases, with 14 bases between. From germline, CDR1 is SEHNR and CDR2 FQNEAQ (reference sequence). This CDR3 region has 17 residues. The CDR3 DNA is TGTGCCAGCAGCCCGACCGGGCCGAGCTCCTATAATTCACCCCTCCACTTT. As protein: CASSPTGPSSYNSPLHF. Filled out from reference TRBV7-9 and TRBJ1-6, the complete variable domain reads DTGVSQNPRHKITKRGQNVTFRCDPISEHNRLYWYRQTLGQGPEFLTYFQNEAQLEKSRLLSDRFSAERPKGSFSTLEIQRTEQGDSAMYLCASSPTGPSSYNSPLHFGNGTRLTVT.

This chain uses TRBV10-3 with TRBJ1-1, with TRBD1 as a possible D gene (6 bases). From germline, CDR1 is ENHRY and CDR2 SYGVKD. This CDR3 has 14 amino acids. CDR3 nucleotide sequence: TGTGTCACGCGACCGACAGGAGGCGGACTTGAAGCTTTCTTT. Translation: CVTRPTGGGLEAFF.

Turning to this clonotype: This could be a read error, since a much larger clone is one nucleotide away. The chain uses TRBV12-3 or TRBV12-4 and TRBJ2-1; 9 nucleotides align to TRBD2. The CDR3 consists of 14 residues. Here the CDR3 reads CVSSRLAVWNEQFF. CDR3 in DNA: TGTGTCAGCAGCCGACTAGCGGTGTGGAATGAGCAGTTCTTC.

The chain recombines TRBV12-3 or TRBV12-4 with TRBJ2-7, with D uncertain. The CDR3 sequence is 14 residues long. V was cut by 10 bases and J by 3 bases, with 19 bases left in between. As DNA, the CDR3 is TGTGCCATCCTCCAGAGTGATCTGTGCTACGAGCAGTACTTC. Translation: CAILQSDLCYEQYF.

This clonotype was recorded many times. The rearrangement joins TRBV4-1 to TRBJ2-5, with 14 nucleotides matching TRBD2. The germline V gene has CDR1 MGHRA and CDR2 YSYEKL. The CDR3 extends over 16 amino acids. With V trimmed by 6 bases and J by 7 bases, 10 bases remained unmatched. Here the CDR3 reads CASRIGTSGSVGTQYF. CDR3 bases: TGCGCCAGCAGGATCGGGACTAGCGGGAGCGTAGGGACCCAGTACTTC.

Of note for this clonotype: A read error may account for a junction end that differs from germline. CDR3 in amino acids: CASRLVSGGSQQETKYF. Here the CDR3 DNA reads TGTGCCAGCAGACTAGTCAGTGGGGGCAGTCAGCAAGAGACCAAGTACTTC. The genes are TRBV11-2 and TRBJ2-5; D is perhaps TRBD1 (6 bases). CDR1 SGHAT and CDR2 FQNNGV come from the germline V gene. The length of the CDR3 is 17 residues.

The chain uses TRBV6-2 or TRBV6-3 and TRBJ2-3, with TRBD1 matching over 7 bases. The V gene end was trimmed by 4 bases and the J gene end by 7 bases; junction bases not matched to a gene: 11. CDR3 length: 15 residues. Germline V gene sequence: CDR1 MNHEY, CDR2 SVGEGT. The CDR3: CASSLQGKYGNTQYF. Here the CDR3 DNA reads TGTGCCAGCAGTTTACAGGGGAAGTACGGCAATACGCAGTATTTT.

The chain uses TRBV11-2 and TRBJ2-1; D gene ambiguous. This CDR3 is built from 15 residues. Looked up from germline, CDR1 is SGHAT and CDR2 is FQNNGV. CDR3 DNA sequence: TGTGTTAACAGCTCCCTGAGCCTACGCTACAATGAGCAGTTCTTC. This encodes CVNSSLSLRYNEQFF.

This clonotype was detected many times. V usage is TRBV6-5 and J usage is TRBJ2-3, with D perhaps matching TRBD1 (6 bases). The CDR3 spans 16 residues. V lost 4 bases to trimming and J lost 3 bases, with 17 bases between them. Germline loops: CDR1 MNHEY, CDR2 SVGAGI. CDR3: CASSSHLQGVTDTQYF. The DNA for the CDR3 is TGTGCCAGCAGTTCCCATTTACAGGGTGTGACAGATACGCAGTATTTT.

Details on this clonotype: The CDR3 does not close with the conserved phenylalanine or tryptophan, likely indicating a read error. The J gene is TRBJ2-1, the V gene TRBV6-1; TRBD1 matches at 10 bases. CDR3 length: 16 amino acids. The germline V gene encodes CDR1 MNHNS and CDR2 SASEGT. Here the CDR3 reads CVSSVPRQGAYNEQFC. The CDR3 nucleotides read TGTGTCAGCAGTGTCCCGAGACAGGGGGCGTACAATGAGCAGTTCTGC.

Remarks on this clonotype: This may be a read error: a much more frequent sequence differs by one nucleotide. The CDR3 carries no conserved terminal phenylalanine or tryptophan, so it likely arises from a read error. This chain links TRBV25-1 with TRBJ2-1; 9 nucleotides line up with TRBD2. Germline V lookup: CDR1 MGHDK, CDR2 SYGVNS. The CDR3 is 15 amino acids. The junction had 5 bases not matched to a gene; V was cut back by 1 base and J by 7 bases. The CDR3 DNA reads as TGTGCCAGCAGTGAATTGGATAGCGGGAGTAATGAGCAGTTCCTC. Its protein is CASSELDSGSNEQFL.

There are many counts of this clonotype. This may be a read error, as it is one base from a much larger clone. The CDR3 carries no conserved terminal phenylalanine or tryptophan, so it likely arises from a read error. The V gene is TRBV10-3, the J gene TRBJ2-7, with 7 bases that match TRBD2. The length of the CDR3 is 13 residues. With V trimmed by 4 bases and J by 5 bases, 5 bases remained unmatched. Per germline, CDR1 ENHRY and CDR2 SYGVKD. The CDR3 DNA sequence: TGTGCCATCAGTGGGCTAGCGGACCACGAGCAGTACCTC. Amino acids: CAISGLADHEQYL.

This clonotype showed up just once. Possible read error: a much larger clone is one base away. The CDR3 spells CASSRDRAYDYTF. The CDR3, as DNA: TGTGCCAGCAGCCGGGACAGGGCGTATGACTACACCTTC. The chain employs TRBV7-9 and TRBJ1-2, with TRBD1 matching over 9 bases. Germline V gives CDR1 SEHNR, CDR2 FQNEAQ (reference sequence). The CDR3 length is 13 residues.

This clonotype showed up many times. The rearrangement joins TRBV6-6 to TRBJ2-5; perhaps D is TRBD1 or TRBD2 (5 bases each). V dropped 7 bases and J dropped 1 base, with 10 bases sitting between them. The CDR3 sequence is 13 residues long. Germline V lookup: CDR1 MNHNY, CDR2 SVGAGI (reference sequence). CDR3 in DNA: TGTGCCAGCACTAGGGACGTCCAAGAGACCCAGTACTTC. Its protein is CASTRDVQETQYF.

About this clonotype itself: The germline gene is not matched at one end of the junction; a read error may be the cause. The V and J genes are TRBV11-1 and TRBJ2-2, with a possible D match to TRBD2 (6 bases). CDR3 length: 13 residues. Germline V gene lookup returns CDR1 SGHAT and CDR2 FQDESV (reference sequence). The CDR3 nucleotides read TGTGCCAGCAACTTACTAACCGGCGGGGAGTTGTTTTTT. Its translation is CASNLLTGGELFF.

A single count supports this clonotype. Sequence at one end of the junction differs from germline and may be a read error. This chain joins TRBV5-4 and TRBJ2-1; 7 nucleotides line up with TRBD2. Per germline, CDR1 SGHNT and CDR2 YYREEE (reference sequence). This CDR3 region has 16 residues. The CDR3 reads CAISFGGSGSYNEQFF. The CDR3 DNA follows: TGTGCCATCAGCTTTGGCGGGAGCGGGTCCTACAATGAGCAATTCTTC.

As concerns this clonotype: This may be a read error: a much more frequent sequence differs by one nucleotide. The chain is built from TRBV28 and TRBJ2-7; TRBD2 matches at 9 bases. J was trimmed by 9 bases and V by 6 bases; bases with no gene match: 15. The CDR3 is 15 amino acids. Germline lookup yields CDR1 MDHEN and CDR2 SYDVKM. In DNA, the CDR3 is TGTGCCAGCAGCGCCCCGGGACTAGCAGCCGGCGGGCAGTACTTC. Translated, it gives CASSAPGLAAGGQYF. The whole variable domain, filled in from reference TRBV28 and TRBJ2-7, reads DVKVTQSSRYLVKRTGEKVFLECVQDMDHENMFWYRQDPGLGLRLIYFSYDVKMKEKGDIPEGYSVSREKKERFSLILESASTNQTSMYLCASSAPGLAAGGQYFGPGTRLTVT.

Concerning this clonotype: A read error may be the cause here, since a much bigger clone is one base away. V and J are TRBV4-2 and TRBJ2-7; 7 bases align to TRBD1. The CDR3 spans 19 residues. Germline-derived CDR1 and CDR2 are LGHNA and YNFKEQ. CDR3 bases: TGTGCCAGCAACCAAGATAGGGGGCGGGCGTCCATCCGCTCCTACGAGCAGTACTTC. Protein: CASNQDRGRASIRSYEQYF.

As regards this clonotype: The junction departs from germline at one end; a sequencing error may be responsible. The genes are TRBV4-1 and TRBJ2-1; tentatively, D is TRBD2 (7 bases). CDR3 length: 15 residues. Looked up from germline, CDR1 is MGHRA and CDR2 is YSYEKL. The CDR3 sequence is CVSSRLIGGQCEQFF. Written as DNA, the CDR3 is TGCGTCAGCAGCCGACTCATCGGGGGGCAGTGTGAGCAGTTCTTC.

Points on this clonotype: An end of the junction differs from the germline gene, which may be a read error. V and J are TRBV4-1 and TRBJ1-4; D unresolved. The CDR3 loop spans 14 amino acids. Germline lookup yields CDR1 MGHRA and CDR2 YSYEKL. In DNA, the CDR3 is TGCGCCAGCAACCAAGGTCAACTAAATGAAAAACTGTTTTTT. This encodes CASNQGQLNEKLFF.

As regards this clonotype: A much bigger clone sits one base away, suggesting this may be a read error. The chain carries TRBV6-4 and TRBJ2-2; D may match TRBD1 or TRBD2 (6 bases each). Per the germline V gene, CDR1 is MRHNA and CDR2 is SNTAGT. The CDR3 is 16 residues long. CDR3 bases: TGTGTCAGCAGTGAAGAGGGGGGAGACGACACCGGGGAGCTGTTTTTT. Translated: CVSSEEGGDDTGELFF.

As regards this clonotype: At one boundary the junction diverges from the germline segment, which might be a read error. V and J are TRBV29-1 and TRBJ2-7; 8 nucleotides match TRBD2. The CDR3 length is 13 residues. Germline loops: CDR1 SQVTM, CDR2 ANQGSEA. CDR3: CSVSAGEGVEQCF. The CDR3 DNA is TGCAGCGTCTCAGCGGGAGAAGGGGTCGAACAGTGCTTC.

Details on this clonotype: A much larger clonotype is one base distant, so this may be a read error. The rearrangement links TRBV5-6 to TRBJ2-7, with 8 bases lining up with TRBD2. CDR3 length: 16 amino acids. Looked up from germline, CDR1 is SGHDT and CDR2 is YYEEEE. This chain's CDR3 is CTSSIRGGLLNYEQYF. As DNA, the CDR3 is TGTACCAGCAGCATCCGGGGGGGACTTTTAAACTACGAGCAGTACTTC.

In regard to this clonotype: This may arise from a read error, as a much more abundant clone is one base away. The chain links TRBV7-8 to TRBJ2-7, with a possible D match to TRBD1 (6 bases). The CDR3 contains 15 residues. Per the germline V gene, CDR1 is SGHVS and CDR2 is FQNEAQ. In DNA form, the CDR3 reads TGTGCCATCAGCTTAGAAGGGGGACGGTCCTACGAGCAGTACTTC. Amino acids: CAISLEGGRSYEQYF.

In its sample, this clonotype was seen once. The chain recombines TRBV12-3 or TRBV12-4 with TRBJ2-2, with D possibly TRBD1 on 7 matching bases. The CDR3 runs to 17 residues. V gave up 10 bases and J gave up 3 bases, with 24 bases separating them. CDR3 in amino acids: CATAGYSGQLDTGELFF. DNA of the CDR3: TGTGCCACTGCGGGGTACTCGGGACAGTTGGACACCGGGGAGCTGTTTTTT.

This clonotype is labeled medium-sized. The J gene is TRBJ2-3, the V gene TRBV11-2; D ambiguous. The length of the CDR3 is 16 residues. V lost 1 base and J lost 1, with 12 bases in between. Germline CDR1 reads SGHAT; CDR2 reads FQNNGV. CDR3 loop: CASSLGSRPGTDTQYF. CDR3 DNA: TGTGCCAGCAGCTTAGGATCCAGGCCCGGCACAGATACGCAGTATTTT.